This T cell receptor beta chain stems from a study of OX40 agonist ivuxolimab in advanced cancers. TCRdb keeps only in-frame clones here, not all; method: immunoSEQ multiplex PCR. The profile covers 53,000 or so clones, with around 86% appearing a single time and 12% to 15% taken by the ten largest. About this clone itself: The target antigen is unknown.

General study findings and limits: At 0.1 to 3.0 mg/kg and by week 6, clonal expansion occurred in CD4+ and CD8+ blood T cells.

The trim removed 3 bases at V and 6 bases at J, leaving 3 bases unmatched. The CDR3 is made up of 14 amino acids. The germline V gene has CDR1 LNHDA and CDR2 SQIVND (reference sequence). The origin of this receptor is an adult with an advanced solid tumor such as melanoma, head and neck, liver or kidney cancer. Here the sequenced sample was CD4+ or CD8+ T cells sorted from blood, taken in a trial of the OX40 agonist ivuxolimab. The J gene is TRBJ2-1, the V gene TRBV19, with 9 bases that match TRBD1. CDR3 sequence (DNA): TGTGCCAGTAGTATCGGGACAGGGCTCAATGAGCAGTTCTTC. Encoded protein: CASSIGTGLNEQFF.